One sample yielded the 20 T cell receptor beta chains listed below, sequenced in a study of graft-versus-host responses after intestinal transplantation. TCRdb's table, derived via immunoSEQ multiplex PCR, lists solely in-frame clones and lacks some. This table has tens of thousands of clones, approximately 95% appearing once. These receptors' antigens are unknown. Sample: unstimulated CD8+ T cells sorted from spleen or lymph node cells, taken before intestinal transplant. Receptor source: a human donor who received an intestinal transplant.

J is TRBJ2-5 and V is TRBV30; the D gene is possibly TRBD1 (6 bases). Germline V lookup: CDR1 GTSNPN, CDR2 SVGIG (reference sequence). V was pared by 8 bases and J by 4 bases, with 26 bases between. CDR3 length: 16 amino acids. The CDR3 bases are TGTGCCGCAGAGGGCCTGAAAGCAGGGGTTGGAGAGACCCAGTACTTC. It codes for CAAEGLKAGVGETQYF.

The CDR3 sequence: CASSQDKLAGLGGYTF. The CDR3 DNA reads TGCGCCAGCAGCCAAGATAAGTTAGCAGGGCTTGGTGGCTACACCTTC. The chain uses TRBV4-1 and TRBJ1-2, with a tentative D call TRBD1 (5 bases). This CDR3 is 16 amino acids long. Germline V gene lookup returns CDR1 MGHRA and CDR2 YSYEKL. V lost 0 bases and J lost 7, with 18 bases in between.

The rearrangement links TRBV6-1 to TRBJ2-7; 7 bases are shared with TRBD2. The CDR3 consists of 14 residues. Germline V gene sequence: CDR1 MNHNS, CDR2 SASEGT. V gave up 1 base and J gave up 3 bases; unmatched junction bases: 3. CDR3 in DNA: TGTGCCAGCAGTGAAGGTGGCGGGAGCTACGAGCAGTACTTC. Amino acid sequence: CASSEGGGSYEQYF.

This clone was recorded once. The J gene is TRBJ2-3, the V gene TRBV27; D uncertain. This CDR3 is built from 15 residues. V dropped 3 bases and J dropped 2 bases, with 12 bases sitting between them. CDR1 and CDR2 (germline): MNHEY, SMNVEV (reference sequence). The CDR3 protein is CASSLRKYPTDTQYF. The DNA for the CDR3 is TGTGCCAGCAGTTTGCGAAAATACCCCACAGATACGCAGTATTTT.

The chain combines TRBV27 with TRBJ2-2; D unresolved. Per germline, CDR1 MNHEY and CDR2 SMNVEV (reference sequence). The CDR3 totals 12 residues. Trimming removed 0 bases from V and 7 bases from J, with 3 bases in between. CDR3 sequence: CASSLSRGELFF. The CDR3 nucleotides read TGTGCCAGCAGTTTATCTCGCGGGGAGCTGTTTTTT.

V gene TRBV13 combines with J gene TRBJ2-1, with D perhaps matching TRBD1 (6 bases). Germline V CDR1 and CDR2: PRHDT, FYEKMQ (reference sequence). The CDR3 sequence is 15 residues long. Between the trimmed V and J ends, which lost 4 bases and 4 bases, there was a span of 14 bases. The CDR3 loop is CASSSGVGAYNEQFF. CDR3 bases: TGTGCCAGCAGCTCCGGGGTGGGGGCGTACAATGAGCAGTTCTTC.

The genes are TRBV6-1 and TRBJ2-7, with TRBD1 matching 9 bases. CDR3 length: 15 amino acids. V lost 4 bases, J lost 4 bases, and 8 bases stayed unmatched. Germline CDR1 and CDR2: MNHNS and SASEGT. CDR3 loop: CASSGPGQGLYEQYF. DNA of the CDR3: TGTGCCAGCAGTGGACCTGGACAGGGGTTGTACGAGCAGTACTTC.

V is TRBV19 and J is TRBJ2-7; tentatively, D is TRBD1 (6 bases). CDR3 length: 14 amino acids. Germline CDR1 reads LNHDA; CDR2 reads SQIVND (reference sequence). The ends were cut back, 2 bases at V and 2 bases at J, with 10 bases in the middle. CDR3 loop: CASSITGQAYEQYF. CDR3 in DNA: TGTGCCAGTAGTATAACGGGACAAGCCTACGAGCAGTACTTC.

This sequence joins TRBV4-1 and TRBJ2-1; the match to TRBD2 covers 8 bases. This CDR3 has 16 residues. Germline CDR1 and CDR2: MGHRA and YSYEKL. Trimming took 4 bases from V and 6 from J; bases not matched to a gene: 11. The CDR3 nucleotides read TGCGCCAGCAGCCCAAAAAGCGGGAGTTGGGGCAATGAGCAGTTCTTC. It yields the protein CASSPKSGSWGNEQFF.

The chain has TRBV7-2 and TRBJ2-6; 8 bases agree with TRBD1. V lost 7 bases, J lost 0 bases, and 5 bases stayed unmatched. The germline CDR1 and CDR2 sequences are SGHTA and FQGNSA. This CDR3 has 16 amino acids. The CDR3: CASTPDRDSGANVLTF. In DNA form, the CDR3 reads TGTGCCAGCACCCCGGACAGGGACTCTGGGGCCAACGTCCTGACTTTC.

This chain joins TRBV6-4 and TRBJ2-1, with 8 bases fitting TRBD2. This CDR3 comprises 13 residues. CDR1 and CDR2 (germline): MRHNA, SNTAGT. The trim removed 8 bases at V and 5 bases at J, leaving 5 bases unmatched. The DNA of the CDR3 is TGTGCCAGCGTAGCGGGGTTTCACAATGAGCAGTTCTTC. Amino acid sequence: CASVAGFHNEQFF.

This CDR3 is CASGAGFWGGQETQYF. The DNA for the CDR3 is TGTGCCAGCGGAGCGGGGTTCTGGGGGGGTCAAGAGACCCAGTACTTC. This chain uses TRBV7-9 with TRBJ2-5; 7 bases match TRBD2. There are 16 residues in the CDR3. CDR1 and CDR2 from the germline V gene are SEHNR and FQNEAQ (reference sequence). V shed 8 bases and J 2 bases; nucleotides not matched to a gene: 14.

The gene calls are TRBV19 and TRBJ2-2, with D possibly being TRBD1 (5 bases). The CDR3 extends over 14 amino acids. Trimming removed 8 bases from V and 6 bases from J, with 16 bases in between. Germline V gene data show CDR1 as LNHDA and CDR2 as SQIVND (reference sequence). The CDR3 here is CASFPSGISGELFF. Here the CDR3 DNA reads TGTGCCAGTTTCCCCTCAGGGATCTCCGGGGAGCTGTTTTTT.

Comments on this clone: Other DNA sequences within the sample encode an identical CDR3. This chain connects TRBV25-1 to TRBJ2-3; TRBD2 agrees at 10 bases. Germline V lookup: CDR1 MGHDK, CDR2 SYGVNS. This CDR3 has 17 amino acids. With 2 bases clipped from V and 5 bases from J, the junction kept 10 bases outside the gene matches. CDR3 sequence: CASSEIDSGRRGDTQYF. CDR3 bases: TGTGCCAGCAGTGAAATCGATAGCGGGAGGAGGGGAGATACGCAGTATTTT.

The chain links TRBV5-1 to TRBJ1-2; 10 bases map to TRBD1. Looked up from germline, CDR1 is SGHRS and CDR2 is YFSETQ. V was pared by 6 bases and J by 2 bases, with 13 bases of the junction left unmatched. There are 17 residues in the CDR3. The chain's CDR3 is CASNQDRGRILNYGYTF. The CDR3 coding sequence is TGCGCCAGCAACCAGGACAGGGGGAGGATCCTGAACTATGGCTACACCTTC.

The chain carries TRBV7-6 and TRBJ2-7, with D possibly being TRBD1 (6 bases). Per germline, CDR1 SGHVS and CDR2 FNYEAQ. This CDR3 spans 17 amino acids. V was pared by 5 bases and J by 0 bases, with 20 bases between. CDR3 protein: CASSTPSTGFLSYEQYF. CDR3 nucleotides: TGTGCCAGCAGCACGCCTTCGACAGGTTTCCTCTCCTACGAGCAGTACTTC.

This chain joins TRBV7-8 and TRBJ2-7; perhaps TRBD2 as D (6 bases). Germline CDR1 reads SGHVS; CDR2 reads FQNEAQ. The V gene lost 1 base and the J gene lost 7 bases, with 14 bases spanning the gap. The CDR3 has 14 amino acids. In DNA form, the CDR3 reads TGTGCCAGCAGCTTAGTGGGAGGCATTCGGGAGCAGTACTTC. This translates into CASSLVGGIREQYF.

The genes are TRBV30 and TRBJ1-6; 8 positions agree with TRBD1. Germline V gene data show CDR1 as GTSNPN and CDR2 as SVGIG (reference sequence). The ends lost 4 bases at V and 9 bases at J; junction bases unmatched: 11. This CDR3 is built from 15 residues. CDR3 in DNA: TGTGCCTGGAATGGTCCGGGACAGGTCTCTTCACCCCTCCACTTT. Translated: CAWNGPGQVSSPLHF.

The chain combines TRBV19 with TRBJ1-1, with a tentative D call TRBD1 (5 bases). Trimming left V 2 bases short and J 4 bases short, with 8 bases between. CDR1 LNHDA and CDR2 SQIVND come from the germline V gene (reference sequence). The CDR3 spans 13 residues. CDR3 DNA sequence: TGTGCCAGTAGTATATCGGGGGTCACTGAAGCTTTCTTT. It encodes CASSISGVTEAFF.

The rearrangement uses TRBV15 and TRBJ1-4, with TRBD1 matching over 7 bases. V trimming: 5 bases; J trimming: 6 bases; junction bases outside the gene matches: 9. CDR1 is LNHNV, CDR2 YYDKDF, per germline (reference sequence). This CDR3 has 15 amino acids. In nucleotides, the CDR3 is TGTGCCACCAGCGACCCGACAGGGAGATATGAAAAACTGTTTTTT. This gives the protein CATSDPTGRYEKLFF. Together with reference TRBV15 and TRBJ1-4, the CDR3 gives the full variable domain: DAMVIQNPRYQVTQFGKPVTLSCSQTLNHNVMYWYQQKSSQAPKLLFHYYDKDFNNEADTPDNFQSRRPNTSFCFLDIRSPGLGDTAMYLCATSDPTGRYEKLFFGSGTQLSVL.